The 6 T cell receptor beta chains below come from one sample, sequenced in a study of OX40 agonist ivuxolimab in advanced cancers. The repertoire was sequenced with immunoSEQ multiplex PCR; TCRdb's copy has only in-frame clones and lacks some. Of tens of thousands of clones listed, around nine tenths were seen once; the top ten hold roughly 0.18%. This sample comprised CD4+ or CD8+ T cells sorted from blood, obtained in a trial of the OX40 agonist ivuxolimab. All receptors come from an adult with an advanced solid tumor such as melanoma, head and neck, liver or kidney cancer.

J is TRBJ1-6 and V is TRBV6-5; no definite D call. The germline V gene encodes CDR1 MNHEY and CDR2 SVGAGI. Trimming took off 2 bases at V and 7 bases at J, with 12 bases between the two ends. The CDR3 totals 15 residues. The CDR3: CASSYTDPKNSPLHF. DNA for the CDR3: TGTGCCAGCAGTTACACCGACCCCAAGAATTCACCCCTCCACTTT.

This clone was seen once. The rearrangement joins TRBV5-4 to TRBJ2-2; 7 bases are a match to TRBD2. CDR3 length: 16 residues. Germline V gives CDR1 SGHNT, CDR2 YYREEE (reference sequence). Unmatched junction bases numbered 12, after V lost 3 bases and J lost 7 bases. CDR3 in amino acids: CASSSGTGRGIGELFF. The CDR3 region has the DNA TGTGCCAGCAGCTCCGGGACTGGGAGGGGTATCGGGGAGCTGTTTTTT. The full variable domain, its missing parts supplied by reference TRBV5-4 and TRBJ2-2, is ETGVTQSPTHLIKTRGQQVTLRCSSQSGHNTVSWYQQALGQGPQFIFQYYREEENGRGNFPPRFSGLQFPNYSSELNVNALELDDSALYLCASSSGTGRGIGELFFGEGSRLTVL.

V usage is TRBV5-1 and J usage is TRBJ2-1; the D gene is possibly TRBD2 (6 bases). The CDR3 extends over 14 amino acids. The V end was cut by 6 bases, the J end by 2 bases, with 12 bases between. The V gene's germline CDR1 is SGHRS and CDR2 YFSETQ. CDR3 sequence reads: CASNRGSTYNEQFF. DNA for the CDR3: TGCGCCAGCAATCGGGGGAGCACCTACAATGAGCAGTTCTTC.

The chain recombines TRBV5-1 with TRBJ1-6, with TRBD1 identical over 9 bases. The V and J ends lost 0 bases and 10 bases, in that order; junction bases with no gene match: 5. This CDR3 has 15 amino acids. Germline values: CDR1 SGHRS, CDR2 YFSETQ. The chain's CDR3 is CASSLAGQGGSPLHF. For the CDR3, the DNA is TGCGCCAGCAGCTTGGCGGGACAGGGTGGATCACCCCTCCACTTT. Full variable domain (missing parts from reference TRBV5-1 and TRBJ1-6): KAGVTQTPRYLIKTRGQQVTLSCSPISGHRSVSWYQQTPGQGLQFLFEYFSETQRNKGNFPGRFSGRQFSNSRSEMNVSTLELGDSALYLCASSLAGQGGSPLHFGNGTRLTVT.

This chain links TRBV6-1 with TRBJ1-2; a weak D match, TRBD1 (6 bases). The CDR3 has 14 residues. Germline assignment: CDR1 MNHNS and CDR2 SASEGT. V dropped 8 bases and J dropped 4 bases, with 17 bases sitting between them. CDR3 sequence reads: CASSRQEGIYGYTF. The DNA of the CDR3 is TGTGCCAGCTCGAGACAGGAGGGAATCTATGGCTACACCTTC.

The CDR3 reads CASSGSGGNSWQYF. The CDR3 DNA reads TGTGCCAGCAGTGGTAGCGGAGGTAACAGTTGGCAGTACTTC. J is TRBJ2-7 and V is TRBV27; D may be TRBD2 (6 bases). The CDR3 has 14 amino acids. Germline V gives CDR1 MNHEY, CDR2 SMNVEV (reference sequence). Trimming stripped 5 bases from V and 9 bases from J, with 20 bases between.